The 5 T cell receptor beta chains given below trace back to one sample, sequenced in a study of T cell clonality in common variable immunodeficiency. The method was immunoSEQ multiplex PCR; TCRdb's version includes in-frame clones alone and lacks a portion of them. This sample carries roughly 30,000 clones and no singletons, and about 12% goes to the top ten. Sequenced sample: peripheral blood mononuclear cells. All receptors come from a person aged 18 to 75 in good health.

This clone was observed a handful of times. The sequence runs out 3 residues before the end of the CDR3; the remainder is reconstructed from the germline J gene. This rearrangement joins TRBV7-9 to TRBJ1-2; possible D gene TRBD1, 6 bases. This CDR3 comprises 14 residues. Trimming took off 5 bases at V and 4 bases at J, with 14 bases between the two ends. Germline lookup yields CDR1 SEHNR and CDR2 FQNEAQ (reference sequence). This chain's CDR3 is CASSPARGFYGYTF. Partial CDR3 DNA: TGTGCCAGCAGCCCAGCGAGGGGGTTCTATGGC.

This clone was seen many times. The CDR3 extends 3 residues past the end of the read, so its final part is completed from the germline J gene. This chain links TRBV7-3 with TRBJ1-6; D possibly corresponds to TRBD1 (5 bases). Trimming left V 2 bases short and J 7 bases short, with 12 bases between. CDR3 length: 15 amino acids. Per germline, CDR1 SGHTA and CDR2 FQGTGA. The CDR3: CASSLGRTPNSPLHF. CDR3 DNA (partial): TGTGCCAGCAGCTTAGGACGGACACCGAATTCACCC.

CDR3 DNA, as far as it was read: TGTGCCAGCAGCCAGGGGGGCGCTAATGAAAAA. It specifies CASSQGGANEK. The whole CDR3 protein is CASSQGGANEKLFF. The rearrangement uses TRBV7-9 and TRBJ1-4, with 7 nucleotides matching TRBD1. With the read ending 3 residues before the CDR3 end, the germline J gene is used to fill in that end. The CDR3 contains 14 residues. The V segment lost 5 bases and the J segment 3 bases; nucleotides outside the gene matches: 3. Germline V gene data show CDR1 as SEHNR and CDR2 as FQNEAQ (reference sequence).

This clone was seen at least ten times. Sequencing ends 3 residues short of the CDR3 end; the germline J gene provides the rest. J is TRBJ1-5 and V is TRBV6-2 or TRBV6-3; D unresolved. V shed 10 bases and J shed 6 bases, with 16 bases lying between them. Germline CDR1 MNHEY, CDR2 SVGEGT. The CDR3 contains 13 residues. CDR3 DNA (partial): TGTGCCACCGACGACTCGTACGGTCAGCCC. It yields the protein CATDDSYGQP. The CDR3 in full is CATDDSYGQPQHF.

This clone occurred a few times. The part of the CDR3 DNA that was read is TGTGCCAGCAGCTCGACAGTGAACACTGAA. Its translation is CASSSTVNTE. The whole CDR3 reads CASSSTVNTEAFF. The rearrangement uses TRBV11-2 and TRBJ1-1; TRBD1 is a possible D gene (5 bases). The read gets to within 3 residues of the CDR3 end, and the germline J gene fills in the rest. V lost 4 bases, J lost 0 bases, and 6 bases lay in between. Germline lookup yields CDR1 SGHAT and CDR2 FQNNGV. CDR3 length: 13 residues. Filled out from reference TRBV11-2 and TRBJ1-1, the complete variable domain reads EAGVAQSPRYKIIEKRQSVAFWCNPISGHATLYWYQQILGQGPKLLIQFQNNGVVDDSQLPKDRFSAERLKGVDSTLKIQPAKLEDSAVYLCASSSTVNTEAFFGQGTRLTVV.